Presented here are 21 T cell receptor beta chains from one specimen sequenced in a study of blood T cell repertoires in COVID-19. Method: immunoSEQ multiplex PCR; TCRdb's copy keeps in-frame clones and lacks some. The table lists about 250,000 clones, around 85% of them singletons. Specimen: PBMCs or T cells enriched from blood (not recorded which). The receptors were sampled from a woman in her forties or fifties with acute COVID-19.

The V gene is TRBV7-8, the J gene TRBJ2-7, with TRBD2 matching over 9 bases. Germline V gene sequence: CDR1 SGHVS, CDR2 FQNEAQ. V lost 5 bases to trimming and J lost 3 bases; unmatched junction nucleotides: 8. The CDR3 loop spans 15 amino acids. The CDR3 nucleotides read TGTGCCAGCAGCCGAGTTGCGGGGGGGAACTACGAGCAGTACTTC. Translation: CASSRVAGGNYEQYF. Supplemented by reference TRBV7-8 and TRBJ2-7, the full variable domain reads GAGVSQSPRYKVAKRGQDVALRCDPISGHVSLFWYQQALGQGPEFLTYFQNEAQLDKSGLPSDRFFAERPEGSVSTLKIQRTQQEDSAVYLCASSRVAGGNYEQYFGPGTRLTVT.

The CDR3: CASNALGQGSNQPQHF. CDR3 nucleotide sequence: TGTGCCAGTAACGCCCTAGGGCAGGGTAGCAATCAGCCCCAGCATTTT. This sequence joins TRBV2 and TRBJ1-5, with D possibly TRBD1 on 5 matching bases. There are 16 residues in the CDR3. Germline CDR1 reads SNHLY; CDR2 reads FYNNEI. V was trimmed by 9 bases and J by 0 bases, leaving 18 bases between them.

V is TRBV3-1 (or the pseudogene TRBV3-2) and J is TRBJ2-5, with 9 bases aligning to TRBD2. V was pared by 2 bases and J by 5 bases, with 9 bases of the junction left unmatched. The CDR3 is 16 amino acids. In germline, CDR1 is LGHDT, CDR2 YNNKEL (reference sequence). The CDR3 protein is CASSQQGASGAETQYF. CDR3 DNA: TGTGCCAGCAGCCAACAAGGAGCTAGCGGGGCGGAGACCCAGTACTTC.

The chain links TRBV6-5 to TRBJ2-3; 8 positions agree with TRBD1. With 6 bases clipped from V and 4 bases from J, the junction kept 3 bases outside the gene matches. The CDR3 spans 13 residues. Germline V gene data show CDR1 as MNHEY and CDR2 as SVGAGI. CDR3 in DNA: TGTGCCAGCAGCCAGACAGGGGCAGATACGCAGTATTTT. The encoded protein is CASSQTGADTQYF.

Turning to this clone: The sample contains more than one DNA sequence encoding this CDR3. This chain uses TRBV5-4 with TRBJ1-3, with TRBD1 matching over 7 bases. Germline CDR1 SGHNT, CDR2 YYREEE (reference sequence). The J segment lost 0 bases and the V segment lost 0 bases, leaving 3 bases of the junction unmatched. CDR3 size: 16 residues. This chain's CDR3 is CASSLGRGFSGNTIYF. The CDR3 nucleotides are TGTGCCAGCAGCTTGGGCAGGGGGTTCTCTGGAAACACCATATATTTT.

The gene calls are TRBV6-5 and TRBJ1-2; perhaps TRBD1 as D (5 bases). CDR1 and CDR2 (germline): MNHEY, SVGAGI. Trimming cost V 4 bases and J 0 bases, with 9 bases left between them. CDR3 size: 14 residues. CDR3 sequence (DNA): TGTGCCAGCAGTTCCCTGACAGCTAACTATGGCTACACCTTC. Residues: CASSSLTANYGYTF.

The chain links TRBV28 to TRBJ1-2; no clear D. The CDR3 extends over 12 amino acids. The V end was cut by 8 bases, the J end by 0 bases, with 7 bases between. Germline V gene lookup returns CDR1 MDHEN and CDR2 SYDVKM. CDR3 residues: CASRTANYGYTF. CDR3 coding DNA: TGTGCCAGCCGAACAGCTAACTATGGCTACACCTTC.

CDR3 DNA sequence: TGTGCCAGCATCCTAGCCGGGGGAAACACCATATATTTT. Its protein product is CASILAGGNTIYF. The rearrangement links TRBV7-9 to TRBJ1-3; unclear D gene. The CDR3 has 13 amino acids. Trimming left V 7 bases short and J 4 bases short, with 11 bases between. The V gene's germline CDR1 is SEHNR and CDR2 FQNEAQ (reference sequence).

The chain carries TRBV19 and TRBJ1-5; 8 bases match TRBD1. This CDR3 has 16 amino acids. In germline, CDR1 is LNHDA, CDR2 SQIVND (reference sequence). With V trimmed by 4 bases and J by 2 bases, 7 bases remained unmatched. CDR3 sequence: CASSSRDRRGNQPQHF. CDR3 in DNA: TGTGCCAGTAGTAGCCGGGACAGGAGGGGCAATCAGCCCCAGCATTTT.

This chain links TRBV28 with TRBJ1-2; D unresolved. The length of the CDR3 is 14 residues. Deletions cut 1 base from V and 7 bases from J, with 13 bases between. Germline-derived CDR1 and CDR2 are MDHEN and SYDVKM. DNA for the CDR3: TGTGCCAGCAGTTTATCCGGGGTGGCGCGTGGCTACACCTTC. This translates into CASSLSGVARGYTF.

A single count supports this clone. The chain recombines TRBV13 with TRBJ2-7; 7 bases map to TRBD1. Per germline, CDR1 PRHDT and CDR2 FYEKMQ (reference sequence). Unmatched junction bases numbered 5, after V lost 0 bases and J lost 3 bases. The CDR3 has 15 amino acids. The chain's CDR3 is CASSLGGGNVYEQYF. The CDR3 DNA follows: TGTGCCAGCAGCTTAGGAGGGGGCAATGTCTACGAGCAGTACTTC.

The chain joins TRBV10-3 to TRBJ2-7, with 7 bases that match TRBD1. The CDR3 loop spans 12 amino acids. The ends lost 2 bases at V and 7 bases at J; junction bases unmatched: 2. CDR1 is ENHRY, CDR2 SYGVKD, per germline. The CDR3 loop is CAISEIRGEQYF. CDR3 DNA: TGTGCCATCAGTGAGATCAGGGGGGAGCAGTACTTC.

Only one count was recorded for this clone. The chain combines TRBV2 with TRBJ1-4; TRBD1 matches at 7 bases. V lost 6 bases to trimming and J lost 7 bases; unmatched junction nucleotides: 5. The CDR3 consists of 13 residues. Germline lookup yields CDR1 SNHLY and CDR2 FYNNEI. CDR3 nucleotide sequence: TGTGCCAGCAGGGCAGGGGGTGGTGAAAAACTGTTTTTT. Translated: CASRAGGGEKLFF.

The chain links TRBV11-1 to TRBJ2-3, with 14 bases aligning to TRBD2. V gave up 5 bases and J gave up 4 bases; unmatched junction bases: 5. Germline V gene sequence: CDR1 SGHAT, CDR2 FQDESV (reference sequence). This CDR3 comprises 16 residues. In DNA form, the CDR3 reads TGTGCCAGCAGCCCCGGGACTAGCGGGGGCTCAGATACGCAGTATTTT. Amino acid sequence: CASSPGTSGGSDTQYF.

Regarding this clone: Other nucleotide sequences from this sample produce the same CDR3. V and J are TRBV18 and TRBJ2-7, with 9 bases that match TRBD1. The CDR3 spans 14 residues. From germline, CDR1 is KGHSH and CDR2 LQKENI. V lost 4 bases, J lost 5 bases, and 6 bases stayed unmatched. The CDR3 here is CASSQTDRGNEQYF. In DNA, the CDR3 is TGTGCCAGCTCACAGACGGACAGGGGCAACGAGCAGTACTTC.

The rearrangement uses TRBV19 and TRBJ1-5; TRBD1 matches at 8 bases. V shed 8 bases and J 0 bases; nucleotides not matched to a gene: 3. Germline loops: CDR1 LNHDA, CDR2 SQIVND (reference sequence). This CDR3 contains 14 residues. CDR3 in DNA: TGTGCCAGTGGACAGGGAAATAGCAATCAGCCCCAGCATTTT. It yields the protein CASGQGNSNQPQHF.

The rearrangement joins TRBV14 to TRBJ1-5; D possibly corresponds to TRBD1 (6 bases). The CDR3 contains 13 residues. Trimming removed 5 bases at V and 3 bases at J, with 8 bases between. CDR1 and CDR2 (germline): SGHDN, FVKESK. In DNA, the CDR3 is TGTGCCAGCAGCAGACAGGCCAATCAGCCCCAGCATTTT. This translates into CASSRQANQPQHF.

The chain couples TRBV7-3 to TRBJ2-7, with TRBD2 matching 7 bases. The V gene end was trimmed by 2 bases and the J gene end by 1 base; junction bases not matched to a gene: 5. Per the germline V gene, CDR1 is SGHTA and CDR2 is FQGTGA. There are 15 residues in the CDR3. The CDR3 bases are TGTGCCAGCAGCTTACAAGCGGGGACTTCCTACGAGCAGTACTTC. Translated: CASSLQAGTSYEQYF.

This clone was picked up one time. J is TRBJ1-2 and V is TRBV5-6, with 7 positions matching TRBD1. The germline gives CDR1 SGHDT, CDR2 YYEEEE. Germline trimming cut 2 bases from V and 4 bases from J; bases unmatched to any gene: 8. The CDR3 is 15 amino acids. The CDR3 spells CASSLDREWIYGYTF. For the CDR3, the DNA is TGTGCCAGCAGCTTAGACAGGGAATGGATCTATGGCTACACCTTC.

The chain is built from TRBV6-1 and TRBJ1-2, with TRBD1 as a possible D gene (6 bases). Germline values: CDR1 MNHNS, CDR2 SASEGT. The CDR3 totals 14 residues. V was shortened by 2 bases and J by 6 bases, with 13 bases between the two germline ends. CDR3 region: CASSERLRGDGYTF. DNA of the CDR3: TGTGCCAGCAGTGAACGCCTCAGGGGAGATGGCTACACCTTC.

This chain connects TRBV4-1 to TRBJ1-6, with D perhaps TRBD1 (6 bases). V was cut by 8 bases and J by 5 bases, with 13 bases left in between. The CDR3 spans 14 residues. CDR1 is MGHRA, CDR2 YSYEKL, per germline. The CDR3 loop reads CASGKNRDNSPLHF. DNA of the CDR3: TGCGCCAGCGGTAAAAACAGGGATAATTCACCCCTCCACTTT.